What follows describes a single TCR beta chain. Antigen: not known. This entry is derived from a study of cytomegalovirus exposure and HLA in healthy donors. Broader study findings: A later analysis showed TCR association rates differing by HLA locus, peaking at DRB1 and lowest at HLA-C.

Trimming left V 4 bases short and J 6 bases short, with 9 bases between. The CDR3 extends over 13 amino acids. Germline V gene lookup returns CDR1 MNHEY and CDR2 SMNVEV (reference sequence). The PCR made use of 60 Vbeta and 13 Jbeta primers. Sequencing was performed with immunoSEQ multiplex PCR; in TCRdb, only in-frame clones are kept and a portion is missing. The table lists about 120,000 clones, 7% to 9.5% of them singletons, with 6% in the top ten. The chain links TRBV27 to TRBJ2-2; no clear D gene. This clonotype was sampled from a woman aged 35 to 49 in good health and CMV-seropositive. The sample was PBMCs. CDR3 DNA: TGTGCCAGCAGTTACTATCTGTCCGGGGAGCTGTTTTTT. Translation gives CASSYYLSGELFF.